The clone carrying this TCR beta chain has ten or more counts. Its target is unknown. The V gene lost 6 bases and the J gene lost 8 bases, with 18 bases spanning the gap. The CDR3 spans 14 residues. The record originates from a study of response to subunit inactivated influenza vaccine. Regarding the study as a whole: Authors proposed each seasonal influenza vaccination draws in few new T cells.

Using its own MiXCR run on the RT-PCR reads, TCRdb lists one record per CDR3 protein. The data contain under 950,000 distinct CDR3 sequences, 21% of them seen just once; the ten biggest clones take up roughly 10%. This chain connects TRBV12-3 or TRBV12-4 to TRBJ2-3; D may match TRBD1 or TRBD2 (5 bases each). Specimen: PBMCs from blood, collected approximately 5 days after vaccination. This sequence was found in a man aged 50 or older who received an inactivated influenza vaccine. CDR3: CASSPVIPGTTQYF. The CDR3 nucleotides read TGTGCCAGCAGCCCTGTAATCCCCGGGACTACGCAGTATTTT.